A single sample gave rise to the 12 T cell receptor beta chains below, sequenced in a study of yellow fever vaccine responses in identical twins. TCRdb redid the calling of the RT-PCR reads with MiXCR, one entry per CDR3 protein. The sample has about 13,000 distinct CDR3 sequences; just under 85% are singletons. The source material was T cells from blood (PBMCs), unsorted or a sorted subset (not recorded which), sampled before or after yellow fever vaccination (not recorded which). Receptors were obtained from a young woman who received the yellow fever vaccine.

In its sample, this clonotype was seen a few times. The chain links TRBV27 to TRBJ2-7; D remains unclear. The CDR3 runs 13 residues. The V end lost 2 bases, the J end lost 1 base, and 6 bases lay between the germline ends. Per germline, CDR1 MNHEY and CDR2 SMNVEV (reference sequence). The CDR3 DNA sequence: TGTGCCAGCAGTTTAGGGCGGTCCTACGAGCAGTACTTC. Its protein is CASSLGRSYEQYF.

V usage is TRBV4-1 and J usage is TRBJ1-1; no firm D call. CDR1 MGHRA and CDR2 YSYEKL come from the germline V gene. V lost 0 bases and J 1 base, leaving 9 bases between the germline ends. The CDR3 spans 15 residues. CDR3 loop: CASSQDLRANTEAFF. CDR3 nucleotides: TGCGCCAGCAGCCAAGACTTACGGGCGAACACTGAAGCTTTCTTT.

The chain links TRBV18 to TRBJ1-2; no clear D gene. Between the trimmed V and J ends, which lost 3 bases and 0 bases, there was a span of 8 bases. Germline V gene lookup returns CDR1 KGHSH and CDR2 LQKENI. This CDR3 has 14 residues. The CDR3 nucleotides are TGTGCCAGCTCACCTCGACTATCTAACTATGGCTACACCTTC. Protein sequence: CASSPRLSNYGYTF.

This sequence joins TRBV28 and TRBJ2-1; D is uncertain. CDR1 MDHEN and CDR2 SYDVKM come from the germline V gene. Between the trimmed V and J ends, which lost 7 bases and 9 bases, there was a span of 16 bases. The CDR3 spans 13 residues. The CDR3 here is CASKLAVVGEQFF. The CDR3 nucleotides read TGTGCCAGCAAGCTGGCGGTCGTGGGTGAGCAGTTCTTC.

This rearrangement joins TRBV12-3 or TRBV12-4 to TRBJ1-5; maybe TRBD1 (6 bases). The CDR3 covers 15 residues. The V and J ends lost 9 bases and 1 base respectively, with 16 bases between them. This chain's CDR3 is CASTTRGGSNQPQHF. The CDR3 nucleotides read TGTGCCAGTACAACTAGGGGGGGGAGCAATCAGCCCCAGCATTTT.

The chain has TRBV6-5 and TRBJ1-5; 7 bases map to TRBD1. Germline assignment: CDR1 MNHEY and CDR2 SVGAGI. CDR3 length: 15 amino acids. Trimming took 4 bases from V and 6 from J; bases not matched to a gene: 9. The CDR3 region is CASSFRDSSLQPQHF. CDR3 DNA: TGTGCCAGCAGTTTCCGGGACAGTAGCCTTCAGCCCCAGCATTTT.

This clonotype was picked up a small number of times. This sequence joins TRBV11-2 and TRBJ2-1; D uncertain. Germline CDR1 SGHAT, CDR2 FQNNGV. V lost 6 bases and J 3 bases, leaving 15 bases between the germline ends. CDR3 length equals 15 residues. CDR3 amino acids: CASRPFVSLYNEQFF. The DNA for the CDR3 is TGTGCCAGCAGGCCATTCGTATCCCTCTACAATGAGCAGTTCTTC.

The V and J genes are TRBV7-6 and TRBJ2-7, with a tentative D call TRBD2 (5 bases). V was trimmed by 0 bases and J by 9 bases, leaving 12 bases between them. CDR1 and CDR2 (germline): SGHVS, FNYEAQ. This CDR3 is built from 13 residues. DNA for the CDR3: TGTGCCAGCAGCTTAGCGACCGGGGAAGGGCAGTACTTC. Protein sequence: CASSLATGEGQYF.

This rearrangement joins TRBV20-1 to TRBJ2-3, with D perhaps matching TRBD2 (5 bases). V was trimmed by 5 bases and J by 2 bases, leaving 14 bases between them. From germline, CDR1 is DFQATT and CDR2 SNEGSKA (reference sequence). The CDR3 runs 14 residues. CDR3 sequence: CSAPALGVTDTQYF. CDR3 in DNA: TGCAGTGCTCCGGCATTGGGAGTCACAGATACGCAGTATTTT.

The chain recombines TRBV18 with TRBJ2-7; the match to TRBD1 covers 8 bases. The CDR3 has 15 amino acids. CDR1 is KGHSH, CDR2 LQKENI, per germline. Unmatched junction bases numbered 3, after V lost 2 bases and J lost 0 bases. The CDR3 protein is CASSPTGGLSYEQYF. CDR3 DNA: TGTGCCAGCTCACCAACAGGGGGACTCTCCTACGAGCAGTACTTC.

The chain links TRBV11-1 to TRBJ2-7; D remains ambiguous. The germline CDR1 and CDR2 sequences are SGHAT and FQDESV (reference sequence). V was clipped by 1 base and J by 4 bases, with 8 bases between them. The CDR3 is 13 amino acids. CDR3 sequence: CASSLVEGYEQYF. CDR3 bases: TGTGCCAGCAGCTTAGTGGAAGGGTACGAGCAGTACTTC.

This clonotype has a single count. J is TRBJ2-1 and V is TRBV4-1, with 7 nucleotides matching TRBD1. Germline V CDR1 and CDR2: MGHRA, YSYEKL. V lost 1 base and J lost 4; bases outside the gene matches: 1. The CDR3 contains 14 residues. The CDR3 DNA reads as TGCGCCAGCAGCCAAGGGGACAGTTACAATGAGCAGTTCTTC. Amino acids: CASSQGDSYNEQFF.